This T cell receptor (beta chain) came from a study of identical twins. Only a few counts were recorded for this clonotype. No antigen is known for it. Notes on the study in general: Memory repertoires showed no such pattern, whereas abundant cord blood beta clonotypes carried fewer insertions.

TCRdb re-called the 5' RACE reads through MiXCR, storing one row per CDR3 protein. In the table there are about 720,000 distinct CDR3 sequences, 8.6% of which are singletons. V lost 5 bases and J lost 2, with 10 bases in between. CDR1 is SNHLY and CDR2 is FYNNEI in the germline V gene. This CDR3 contains 13 residues. These same data were also listed under a study on yellow fever vaccine responses in identical twins. This second study says: It has been reported that, in twins, the vaccine T cell response seemed partly convergent and partly personalized.

The sample comprised PBMCs. V and J are TRBV2 and TRBJ2-7, with D tentatively TRBD1 (6 bases). The origin of this receptor is a young woman in good health. The CDR3 DNA follows: TGTGCCAGCAGTAGGGACACAGCCTACGAGCAGTACTTC. Protein: CASSRDTAYEQYF.